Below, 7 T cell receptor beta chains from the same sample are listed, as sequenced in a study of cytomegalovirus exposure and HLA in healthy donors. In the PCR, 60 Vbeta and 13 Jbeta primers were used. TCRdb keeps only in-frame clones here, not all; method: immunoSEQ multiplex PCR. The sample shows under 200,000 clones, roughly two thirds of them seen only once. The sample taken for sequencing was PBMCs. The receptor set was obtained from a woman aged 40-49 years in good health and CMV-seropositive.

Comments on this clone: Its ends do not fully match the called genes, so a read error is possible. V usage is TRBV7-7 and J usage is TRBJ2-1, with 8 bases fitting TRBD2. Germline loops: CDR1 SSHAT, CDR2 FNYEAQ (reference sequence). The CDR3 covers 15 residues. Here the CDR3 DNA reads TGTGCTAGCAGCCCGGGACTAGTTGGACACAATGAGCAGTTCTTC. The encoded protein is CASSPGLVGHNEQFF.

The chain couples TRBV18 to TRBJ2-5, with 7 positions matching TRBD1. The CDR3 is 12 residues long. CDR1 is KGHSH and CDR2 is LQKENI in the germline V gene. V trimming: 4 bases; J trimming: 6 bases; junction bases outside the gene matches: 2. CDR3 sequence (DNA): TGTGCCAGCTCACGACAGGGTCAGACCCAGTACTTC. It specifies CASSRQGQTQYF.

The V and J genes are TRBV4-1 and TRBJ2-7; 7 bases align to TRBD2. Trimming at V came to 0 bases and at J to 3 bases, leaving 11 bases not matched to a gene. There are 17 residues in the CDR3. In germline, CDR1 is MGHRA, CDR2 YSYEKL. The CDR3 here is CASSQDVDSGPLYEQYF. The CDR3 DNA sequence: TGCGCCAGCAGCCAAGATGTAGATAGCGGGCCCCTCTACGAGCAGTACTTC.

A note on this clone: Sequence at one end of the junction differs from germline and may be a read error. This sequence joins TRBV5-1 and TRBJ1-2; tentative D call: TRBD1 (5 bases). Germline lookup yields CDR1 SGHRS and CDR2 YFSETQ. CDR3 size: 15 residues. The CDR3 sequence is CASSLAAGQDYGYPF. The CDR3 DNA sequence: TGCGCCAGCAGCTTGGCGGCAGGGCAGGACTATGGCTACCCCTTC.

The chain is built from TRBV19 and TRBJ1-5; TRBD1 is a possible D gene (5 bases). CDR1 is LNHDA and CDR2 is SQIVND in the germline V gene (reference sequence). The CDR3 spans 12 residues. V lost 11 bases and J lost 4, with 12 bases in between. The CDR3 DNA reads TGTGCCTCAACCGGGGGAAATCAGCCCCAGCATTTT. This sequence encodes CASTGGNQPQHF.

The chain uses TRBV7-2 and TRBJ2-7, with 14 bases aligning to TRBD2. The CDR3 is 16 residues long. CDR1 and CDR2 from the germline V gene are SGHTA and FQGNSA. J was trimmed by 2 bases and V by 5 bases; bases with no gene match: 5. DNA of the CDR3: TGTGCCAGCAGCCCCGGACTAGCGGGGGGCCCCTACGAGCAGTACTTC. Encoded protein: CASSPGLAGGPYEQYF.

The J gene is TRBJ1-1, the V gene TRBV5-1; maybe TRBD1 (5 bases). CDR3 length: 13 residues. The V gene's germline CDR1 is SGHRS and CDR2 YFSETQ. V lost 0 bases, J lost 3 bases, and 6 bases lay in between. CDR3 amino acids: CASSLDRHTEAFF. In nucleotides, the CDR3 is TGCGCCAGCAGCTTGGACAGGCACACTGAAGCTTTCTTT. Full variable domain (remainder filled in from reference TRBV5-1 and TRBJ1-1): KAGVTQTPRYLIKTRGQQVTLSCSPISGHRSVSWYQQTPGQGLQFLFEYFSETQRNKGNFPGRFSGRQFSNSRSEMNVSTLELGDSALYLCASSLDRHTEAFFGQGTRLTVV.